This T cell receptor (beta chain) was sequenced in a study of graft-versus-host responses after intestinal transplantation. Overall study: Recipients across the board were started on anti-thymocyte globulin induction, then kept on tacrolimus and steroids for around three years.

Whole-study findings and limits: High graft-versus-host to host-versus-graft clonal ratios were found in allografts of patients who had graft-donor T cell macrochimerism.

CDR1 and CDR2 (germline): KGHSH, LQKENI. This CDR3 contains 15 residues. V lost 5 bases to trimming and J lost 6 bases; unmatched junction nucleotides: 13. This clone was seen once. What it recognizes is unknown. Clones were read by immunoSEQ multiplex PCR, and TCRdb kept only the in-frame ones, dropping some. This sample has about 90,000 clones; roughly nine tenths occur once, and the top ten carry roughly 0.3%. The chain uses TRBV18 and TRBJ2-7; 7 nucleotides match TRBD1. The material sequenced was unstimulated CD4+ T cells sorted from spleen or lymph node cells, taken before transplant. The TCR comes from a human donor who was the organ donor for an intestinal transplant. The CDR3 bases are TGTGCCAGCTCAATATCCGGGACAGTAAACCTCGAGCAGTACTTC. Protein product: CASSISGTVNLEQYF.